The table lists the clone carrying this T cell receptor beta chain with a count of one. The data stem from a study of PD-L1 blockade in urothelial cancer. Study background: Atezolizumab 1,200 mg was given intravenously every 3 weeks, starting 2014. Analyses were performed on blood at 3 weeks after treatment start (the second dose) and at 6 weeks.

CDR1 is SGHRS, CDR2 YFSETQ, per germline. V lost 4 bases and J lost 1; bases outside the gene matches: 3. The CDR3 runs 14 residues. Time point of the sample: pretreatment peripheral blood. Profiled with immunoSEQ multiplex PCR; TCRdb holds only in-frame clones, not every one. The table shows 40,000 to 55,000 clones, with around 84% occurring only once. The rearrangement uses TRBV5-1 and TRBJ2-7; 9 nucleotides align to TRBD2. The sequences come from PBMCs, collected around atezolizumab (anti-PD-L1) treatment. This sequence originates from a man aged 55 to 70 with urothelial cancer. CDR3 sequence reads: CASSPAGGSYEQYF. As DNA, the CDR3 is TGCGCCAGCAGCCCGGCGGGGGGGTCCTACGAGCAGTACTTC.